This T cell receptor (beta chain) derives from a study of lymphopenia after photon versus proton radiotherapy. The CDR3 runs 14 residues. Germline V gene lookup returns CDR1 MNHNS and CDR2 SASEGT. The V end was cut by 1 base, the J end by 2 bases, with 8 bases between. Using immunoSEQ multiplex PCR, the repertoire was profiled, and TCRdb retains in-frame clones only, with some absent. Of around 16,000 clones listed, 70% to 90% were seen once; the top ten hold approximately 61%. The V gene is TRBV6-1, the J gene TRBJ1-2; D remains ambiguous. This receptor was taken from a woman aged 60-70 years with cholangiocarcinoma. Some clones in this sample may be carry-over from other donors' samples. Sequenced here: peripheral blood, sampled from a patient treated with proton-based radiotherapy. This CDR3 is CASSEVRRNYGYTF. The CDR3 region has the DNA TGTGCCAGCAGTGAAGTGCGCAGAAACTATGGCTACACCTTC.